This is a list of T cell receptor beta chains from one sample in a study of cytomegalovirus exposure and HLA in healthy donors. Using immunoSEQ multiplex PCR, the repertoire was profiled, and TCRdb retains in-frame clones only, with some absent. The sample lists more than 80,000 clones; approximately 75% were seen once. Specimen: PBMCs. The receptors were sampled from a woman in her 70s in good health and CMV-seropositive. CDR3s include the opening cysteine and the closing phenylalanine or tryptophan.

TRBJ2-5	TRBV4-1	CASSQQVRETQYF
TRBJ1-5	TRBV29-1	CSVGTHSNQPQHF
TRBJ2-5	TRBV4-1	CASSQRLAGVEETQYF
TRBJ2-7	TRBV11-2	CASSSTSGSSYEQYF
TRBJ2-3	TRBV7-9	CSSSLISTDTQYF
TRBJ1-2	TRBV2	CASTSDRGYGYTF
TRBJ2-4	TRBV29-1	CSVKRQGVGKNIQYF
TRBJ2-6	TRBV10-3	CAISGDRNSGANVLTF
TRBJ2-7	TRBV10-3	CAIRGLAGEGDPEQYF
TRBJ1-5	TRBV2	CASSGGSGNQPQHF
TRBJ2-6	TRBV7-7	CASSPRILSGANVLTF
TRBJ2-7	TRBV2	CASSESDRVGGGAYEQYF
TRBJ2-5	TRBV19	CASSIRLVGSQETQYF
NA	TRBV6-5	CASSYSLAGALYEQYF
TRBJ2-7	TRBV5-5	CASSLTPEGEQYF
TRBJ1-5	TRBV7-9	CASSAGLSNQPQHF
TRBJ2-3	TRBV6-1	CASSEVGQTDTQYF
TRBJ1-3	TRBV29-1	CSVEHGQGRGNTIYF
TRBJ1-4	TRBV28	CASIPSGTNEKLFF
TRBJ1-5	TRBV2	CASSPQGSQPQHF
TRBJ2-3	TRBV7-6	CASSLYRQADTQYF
TRBJ2-2	TRBV18	CASSPLAEASNTGELFF
TRBJ1-2	TRBV7-9	CSSSLGRGQGNYGYTF
TRBJ2-3	TRBV7-6	CASSLINGQGSASTDTQYF
TRBJ2-1	TRBV10-2	CASSEVAELYNEQFF
TRBJ2-5	TRBV7-8	CASSSPGGGEETQYF
TRBJ1-2	TRBV19	CASSRAGTGGAMGYGYTF
TRBJ1-5	TRBV28	CASSSGTGTTQPQHF
TRBJ1-1	TRBV6-5	CASSPLGGDTEAFF
TRBJ2-7	TRBV27	CASSFVGGLHEQYF
TRBJ2-1	TRBV28	CASPLPGRAYNEQFF
TRBJ1-2	TRBV5-1	CASSLGQGNYGYTF
TRBJ2-7	TRBV7-6	CASSLSGNEQYF
TRBJ1-5	TRBV9	CASSVGTGSQPQHF
TRBJ2-3	TRBV11-2	CASSPSGTSTDTQYF
TRBJ2-2	TRBV12-5	CASGLGTGGTGELFF
TRBJ2-2	TRBV9	CASSASGGGELFF
TRBJ1-6	TRBV27	CATTSGQGGNSPLHF
TRBJ2-7	TRBV19	CASSMFPSGTYEQYF
TRBJ2-2	TRBV28	CASEGAGGKNTGELFF
TRBJ1-2	TRBV27	CASSPTSMRYNYGYTF
TRBJ2-2	TRBV7-9	CASSLREATRNGELFF
TRBJ1-2	TRBV11-2	CASSLEGGAGYTF
TRBJ1-3	TRBV12-5	CASGTGTGALGNTIYF
TRBJ2-6	TRBV7-3	CASSFGGSGANVLTF
TRBJ2-1	TRBV20-1	CSASTQGEQFF
TRBJ2-1	TRBV5-1	CASSSIAGGQGEQFF
TRBJ2-7	TRBV15	CATSRPGIESYEQYF
TRBJ1-1	TRBV10-2	CASSPAAGTEAFF
TRBJ2-3	TRBV30	CAWSISGSRDTQYF
TRBJ1-2	TRBV5-4	CASSWDNSYPGYTF
TRBJ1-4	TRBV4-1	CASSQDLRGLRNEKLFF
TRBJ2-7	TRBV18	CASSPLGTGTTYEQYF
TRBJ2-1	TRBV2	CASRTGVSYNEQFF
TRBJ1-5	TRBV30	CAWAGQGFDQPQHF
TRBJ1-3	TRBV28	CASSQIPSGNTIYF
TRBJ1-2	TRBV28	CASSPGDSAYGYTF
TRBJ1-6	TRBV5-1	CASSLGTTGGNSPLHF
TRBJ1-2	TRBV2	CASRGGTGLDGYTF
TRBJ2-7	TRBV5-6	CASSLQRGSYEQYF